This T cell receptor beta chain was profiled in a study of CD8+ T cells in alopecia areata. Study-wide context: Tofacitinib administration to treated patients was oral, at 5 to 10 mg twice daily. For 6 to 18 months, tofacitinib was taken, and 6 months off drug followed. Points from the study as a whole: Compared with normal scalp, lesional scalp had higher clonality and more expanded CD8+ clones.

RNA was extracted and reverse transcribed into cDNA as the sequencing template. TCRdb keeps only in-frame clones here, not all; method: immunoSEQ multiplex PCR. The data show some 100,000 clones, under 40% seen once. Trimming stripped 0 bases from V and 6 bases from J, with 9 bases between. From germline, CDR1 is GTSNPN and CDR2 SVGIG (reference sequence). The CDR3 spans 13 residues. As for this clone: Its matching antigen is unknown.

The source is a human donor with alopecia areata. Sequencing was performed on CD4+ T cells sorted from blood. The V call is TRBV30, the J call TRBJ1-5, with a weak D call TRBD1 (5 bases). CDR3 sequence (DNA): TGTGCCTGGAGTGTGGCAGGGACTCAGCCCCAGCATTTT. This translates into CAWSVAGTQPQHF. Combining the CDR3 with reference TRBV30 and TRBJ1-5 gives the whole variable domain SQTIHQWPATLVQPVGSPLSLECTVEGTSNPNLYWYRQAAGRGLQLLFYSVGIGQISSEVPQNLSASRPQDRQFILSSKKLLLSDSGFYLCAWSVAGTQPQHFGDGTRLSIL.